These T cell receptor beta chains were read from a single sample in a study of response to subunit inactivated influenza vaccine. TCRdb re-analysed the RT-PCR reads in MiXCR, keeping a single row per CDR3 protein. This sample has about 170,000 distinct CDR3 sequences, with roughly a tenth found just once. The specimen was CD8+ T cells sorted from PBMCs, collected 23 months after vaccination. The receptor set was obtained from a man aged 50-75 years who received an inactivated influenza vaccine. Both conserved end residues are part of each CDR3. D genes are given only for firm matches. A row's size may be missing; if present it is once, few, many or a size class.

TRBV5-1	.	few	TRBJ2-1	CASSLNSGREHPSYNEQFF	TGCGCCAGCAGCTTGAATTCGGGACGGGAGCACCCTTCCTACAATGAGCAGTTCTTC
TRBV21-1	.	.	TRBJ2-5	CASRPAEETQYF	TGTGCCAGCAGGCCCGCGGAAGAGACCCAGTACTTC
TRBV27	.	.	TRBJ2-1	CASTDTGVSYNEQFF	TGTGCCAGCACGGACACGGGAGTGTCCTACAATGAGCAGTTCTTC
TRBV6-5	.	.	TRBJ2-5	CASSYSGGQQETQYF	TGTGCCAGCAGTTACTCTGGAGGACAGCAAGAGACCCAGTACTTC
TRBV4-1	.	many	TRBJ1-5	CASSHSGVRPQHF	TGCGCCAGCAGCCATTCAGGTGTTAGGCCCCAGCATTTT
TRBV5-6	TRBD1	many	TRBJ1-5	CASSLGTGVKPQHF	TGTGCCAGCAGCCTCGGGACAGGGGTTAAGCCCCAGCATTTT
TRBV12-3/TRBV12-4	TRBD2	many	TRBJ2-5	CASSFPAGGHQETQYF	TGTGCCAGCAGTTTCCCAGCGGGGGGGCACCAAGAGACCCAGTACTTC
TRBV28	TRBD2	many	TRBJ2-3	CASSFPLERGNTDTQYF	TGTGCCAGCAGTTTCCCCCTTGAGCGGGGGAACACAGATACGCAGTATTTT
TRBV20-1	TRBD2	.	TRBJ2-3	CSASISGEFTDTQYF	TGCAGTGCTAGTATTAGCGGGGAATTCACAGATACGCAGTATTTT
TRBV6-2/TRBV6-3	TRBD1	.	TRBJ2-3	CASSYYPGTVSTDTQYF	TGTGCCAGCAGTTACTACCCGGGGACAGTAAGCACAGATACGCAGTATTTT
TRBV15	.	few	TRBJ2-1	CATPAGVDYEQFF	TGTGCCACCCCAGCCGGGGTTGATTATGAGCAGTTCTTC
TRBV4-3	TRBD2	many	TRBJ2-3	CASSQDPAGGPDTQYF	TGCGCCAGCAGCCAAGATCCAGCGGGGGGGCCAGATACGCAGTATTTT
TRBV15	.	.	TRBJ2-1	CATSRAWEQFF	TGTGCCACCAGCAGAGCTTGGGAGCAGTTCTTC
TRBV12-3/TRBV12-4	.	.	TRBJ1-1	CTSSLAFPVQGRGTEAFF	TGTACCAGCAGTTTAGCCTTCCCGGTACAGGGTCGGGGCACTGAAGCTTTCTTT
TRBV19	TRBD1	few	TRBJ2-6	CASRETGAGANVLTF	TGTGCCAGTAGGGAAACAGGGGCTGGGGCCAACGTCCTGACTTTC
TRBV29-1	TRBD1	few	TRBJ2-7	CSVGTDSSYEQYF	TGCAGCGTGGGGACAGATAGCTCCTACGAGCAGTACTTC
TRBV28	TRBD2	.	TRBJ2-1	CASSSGGTSGQSPLYNEQFF	TGTGCCAGCAGTTCAGGTGGGACTAGCGGCCAAAGCCCCCTATACAATGAGCAGTTCTTC
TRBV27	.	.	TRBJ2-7	CASSLLSGPGEQYF	TGTGCCAGCAGTTTATTGAGCGGCCCTGGGGAGCAGTACTTC
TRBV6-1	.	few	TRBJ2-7	CASSPTPTSYEQYF	TGTGCCAGCAGTCCGACCCCCACCTCCTACGAGCAGTACTTC
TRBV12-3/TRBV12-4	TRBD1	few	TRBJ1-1	CASSLTGERTEAFF	TGTGCCAGCAGTCTGACAGGGGAGAGAACTGAAGCTTTCTTT
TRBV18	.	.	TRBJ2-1	CASSPGPQVNEQFF	TGTGCCAGCTCACCAGGGCCCCAGGTGAATGAGCAGTTCTTC
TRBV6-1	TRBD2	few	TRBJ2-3	CASSHLAGASTDTQYF	TGTGCCAGCAGTCATCTAGCGGGGGCTAGCACAGATACGCAGTATTTT
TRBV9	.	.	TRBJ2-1	CASSVEDVHNEQFF	TGTGCCAGCAGCGTAGAGGACGTGCACAATGAGCAGTTCTTC
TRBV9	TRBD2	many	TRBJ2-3	CASSSPIAGGADTQYF	TGTGCCAGCAGCTCACCAATAGCGGGAGGCGCAGATACGCAGTATTTT
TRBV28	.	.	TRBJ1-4	CASSPGMMDGEKLFF	TGTGCCAGCAGTCCGGGGATGATGGATGGGGAAAAACTGTTTTTT
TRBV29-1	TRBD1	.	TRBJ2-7	CSVDPGQGYEQYF	TGCAGCGTTGATCCGGGACAGGGTTACGAGCAGTACTTC
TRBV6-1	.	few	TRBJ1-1	CATQQGFMNTEAFF	TGTGCCACTCAGCAGGGCTTTATGAACACTGAAGCTTTCTTT
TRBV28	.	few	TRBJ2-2	CASRVARITGELFF	TGTGCCAGCAGGGTGGCGCGGATTACCGGGGAGCTGTTTTTT
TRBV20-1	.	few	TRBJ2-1	CSARDWGYNEQFF	TGCAGTGCTAGAGATTGGGGCTACAATGAGCAGTTCTTC
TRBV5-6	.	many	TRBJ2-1	CASSFGRVSSYNEQFF	TGTGCCAGCAGCTTTGGTCGGGTAAGCTCCTACAATGAGCAGTTCTTC
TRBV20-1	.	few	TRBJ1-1	CSARTERSMNTEAFF	TGCAGTGCCAGGACAGAGAGATCAATGAACACTGAAGCTTTCTTT
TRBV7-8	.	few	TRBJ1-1	CASSHIRDAFSTEAFF	TGTGCCAGCAGCCATATCCGGGACGCCTTTAGCACTGAAGCTTTCTTT
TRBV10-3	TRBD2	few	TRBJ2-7	CAMSSGLAGSYEQYF	TGTGCCATGTCAAGCGGACTAGCGGGGTCCTACGAGCAGTACTTC
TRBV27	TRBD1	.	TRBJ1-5	CASSLSTGISNQPQHF	TGTGCCAGCAGTTTATCGACAGGGATAAGCAATCAGCCCCAGCATTTT
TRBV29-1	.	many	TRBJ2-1	CSVEPTSSYNEQFF	TGCAGCGTTGAACCCACGAGCTCCTACAATGAGCAGTTCTTC
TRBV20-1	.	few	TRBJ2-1	CSARLVEQFF	TGCAGTGCTAGACTTGTAGAGCAGTTCTTC
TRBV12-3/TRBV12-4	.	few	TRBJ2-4	CASGSIQGGKNIQYF	TGTGCCAGCGGATCGATCCAGGGTGGCAAAAACATTCAGTACTTC
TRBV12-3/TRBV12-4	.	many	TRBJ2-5	CASSPSAGQFQETQYF	TGTGCCAGCAGTCCCTCGGCCGGACAATTTCAAGAGACCCAGTACTTC
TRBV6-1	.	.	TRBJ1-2	CASTNFPPGLGGYGYTF	TGTGCCAGCACCAACTTTCCTCCGGGCCTCGGCGGGTATGGCTACACCTTC
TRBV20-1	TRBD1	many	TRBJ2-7	CSASHLTGLEQYF	TGCAGTGCTAGCCACCTGACAGGGCTCGAGCAGTACTTC
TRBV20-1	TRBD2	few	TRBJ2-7	CSAPHGPGGGFSSYEQYF	TGCAGTGCCCCCCACGGCCCCGGGGGGGGGTTTAGCTCCTACGAGCAGTACTTC
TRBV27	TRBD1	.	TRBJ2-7	CASSFPTGDEQYF	TGTGCCAGCAGTTTCCCCACAGGGGACGAGCAGTACTTC
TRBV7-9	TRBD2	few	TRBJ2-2	CASSLTQREYTGELFF	TGTGCCAGCAGCTTAACACAGCGGGAGTACACCGGGGAGCTGTTTTTT
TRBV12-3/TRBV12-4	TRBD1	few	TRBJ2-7	CASSPVGQDLSQEDEQYF	TGTGCCAGCTCACCGGTCGGACAGGATCTCTCCCAGGAGGACGAGCAGTACTTC
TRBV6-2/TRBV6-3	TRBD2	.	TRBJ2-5	CASRAQFWIAGGPWETQYF	TGTGCCAGCAGGGCCCAATTTTGGATAGCGGGAGGGCCTTGGGAGACCCAGTACTTC